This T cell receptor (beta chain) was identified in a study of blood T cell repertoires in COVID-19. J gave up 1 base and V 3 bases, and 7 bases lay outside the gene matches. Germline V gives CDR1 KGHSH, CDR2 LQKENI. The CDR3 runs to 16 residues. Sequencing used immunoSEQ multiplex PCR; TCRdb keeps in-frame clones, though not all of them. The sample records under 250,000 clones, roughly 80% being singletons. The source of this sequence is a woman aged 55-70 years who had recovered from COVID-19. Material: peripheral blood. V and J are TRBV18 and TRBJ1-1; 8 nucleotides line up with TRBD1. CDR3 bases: TGTGCCAGCTCACCGTACAGACAGGGGACGAACACTGAAGCTTTCTTT. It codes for CASSPYRQGTNTEAFF.